The 20 T cell receptor beta chains below all came from one sample that was sequenced in a study of T-cell reconstitution after alpha-beta-depleted transplantation in children. Unique molecular identifiers were used to barcode this TCRbeta library. From the PCR reads, TCRdb called clonotypes with MiXCR, one entry per CDR3 protein. The table shows 200,000 to 300,000 distinct CDR3 sequences, with about 11% occurring only once. The material was PBMCs from the stem cell graft donor, obtained from the stem cell graft. These receptors were obtained from a human donor who donated a stem cell graft to a child with acute lymphoblastic leukemia.

This clonotype occurred many times. The chain has TRBV29-1 and TRBJ2-3; D assignment may be TRBD1 or TRBD2 (5 bases each). Germline V gene sequence: CDR1 SQVTM, CDR2 ANQGSEA. The CDR3 contains 12 residues. V lost 7 bases and J 2 bases, leaving 10 bases between the germline ends. The CDR3 reads CSAGTITDTQYF. The DNA for the CDR3 is TGCAGCGCAGGGACCATCACAGATACGCAGTATTTT.

Ten or more counts support this clonotype. V usage is TRBV28 and J usage is TRBJ2-1; D not certain. Germline V CDR1 and CDR2: MDHEN, SYDVKM. Trimming left V 2 bases short and J 7 bases short, with 6 bases between. This CDR3 region has 12 residues. The CDR3 is CASSLGINEQFF. The CDR3 bases are TGTGCCAGCAGTTTAGGTATAAATGAGCAGTTCTTC.

This clonotype was detected ten times or more. The genes are TRBV24-1 and TRBJ2-3; D ambiguous. Trimming shortened V by 6 bases and J by 2 bases, and 11 bases separated the two germline ends. The CDR3 sequence is 14 residues long. From germline, CDR1 is KGHDR and CDR2 SFDVKD. As DNA, the CDR3 is TGTGCCACCAGTTTCGGGCAGTCCACAGATACGCAGTATTTT. It is translated as CATSFGQSTDTQYF.

This clonotype appeared many times. The V and J genes are TRBV27 and TRBJ2-1; D remains ambiguous. Germline V gene sequence: CDR1 MNHEY, CDR2 SMNVEV (reference sequence). Trimming removed 5 bases at V and 0 bases at J, with 5 bases between. The CDR3 is 13 amino acids. The CDR3 DNA reads TGTGCCAGCAGTACCAGCTCCTACAATGAGCAGTTCTTC. Translation gives CASSTSSYNEQFF.

A note on this clonotype: A much larger clone differs by one base, so this may be a read error. The rearrangement uses TRBV11-2 and TRBJ2-5; D gene unclear. CDR1 and CDR2 (germline): SGHAT, FQNNGV. The CDR3 length is 14 residues. CDR3 loop: CASSLGFQQETHYF. The CDR3 DNA is TGTGCCAGCAGCTTAGGTTTCCAACAAGAGACCCACTACTTC.

V and J are TRBV28 and TRBJ1-6; D unclear. Germline V gene sequence: CDR1 MDHEN, CDR2 SYDVKM. CDR3 length: 12 residues. V was trimmed by 5 bases and J by 8 bases, leaving 7 bases between them. The CDR3 nucleotides read TGTGCCAGCAGTCGGAGGGATTCACCCCTCCACTTT. Encoded protein: CASSRRDSPLHF.

J is TRBJ1-2 and V is TRBV27, with TRBD1 matching 7 bases. The length of the CDR3 is 15 residues. Trimming removed 0 bases from V and 8 bases from J; junction bases left unmatched: 9. CDR1 and CDR2 (germline): MNHEY, SMNVEV (reference sequence). For the CDR3, the DNA is TGTGCCAGCAGTTTATCGACAGGGACATCGCGGGGCTACACCTTC. Its translation is CASSLSTGTSRGYTF.

This clonotype was detected many times. The chain uses TRBV7-8 and TRBJ2-3; D possibly corresponds to TRBD2 (6 bases). V lost 4 bases and J lost 6, with 17 bases in between. CDR1 and CDR2 from the germline V gene are SGHVS and FQNEAQ. This CDR3 is 15 amino acids long. CDR3 residues: CASSSGPPGVDTQYF. CDR3 nucleotides: TGTGCCAGCAGCTCCGGGCCTCCGGGGGTTGATACGCAGTATTTT.

This clonotype appeared many times. V is TRBV3-1 and J is TRBJ2-3; weak D call: TRBD1 (6 bases). This CDR3 has 14 amino acids. Looked up from germline, CDR1 is LGHDT and CDR2 is YNNKEL (reference sequence). The V end lost 4 bases, the J end lost 2 bases, and 10 bases lay between the germline ends. As DNA, the CDR3 is TGTGCCAGCAGCCCCGGACAGCTCACAGATACGCAGTATTTT. Amino acid sequence: CASSPGQLTDTQYF.

This clonotype was picked up many times. The chain couples TRBV7-9 to TRBJ1-4; 7 bases line up with TRBD1. The V segment lost 4 bases and the J segment 5 bases; nucleotides outside the gene matches: 4. Germline V gene data show CDR1 as SEHNR and CDR2 as FQNEAQ (reference sequence). The CDR3 runs to 14 residues. CDR3 sequence (DNA): TGTGCCAGCAGCTCCGGGACAGTAAATGAAAAACTGTTTTTT. This encodes CASSSGTVNEKLFF. Drawing the rest from reference TRBV7-9 and TRBJ1-4, the complete variable domain is DTGVSQNPRHKITKRGQNVTFRCDPISEHNRLYWYRQTLGQGPEFLTYFQNEAQLEKSRLLSDRFSAERPKGSFSTLEIQRTEQGDSAMYLCASSSGTVNEKLFFGSGTQLSVL.

This clonotype was picked up many times. The rearrangement links TRBV7-9 to TRBJ2-1; D call uncertain. The germline V gene has CDR1 SEHNR and CDR2 FQNEAQ (reference sequence). The CDR3 is made up of 12 amino acids. Trimming stripped 5 bases from V and 9 bases from J, with 11 bases between. The CDR3 is CASSQDLSEQFF. CDR3 nucleotide sequence: TGTGCCAGCAGCCAGGACCTCAGTGAGCAGTTCTTC.

This clonotype was recorded at least ten times. The rearrangement joins TRBV19 to TRBJ2-3; D may be TRBD2 (5 bases). The CDR3 has 15 residues. The germline gives CDR1 LNHDA, CDR2 SQIVND (reference sequence). Trimming left V 7 bases short and J 4 bases short, with 18 bases between. CDR3 sequence reads: CASTMGVERADTQYF. CDR3 bases: TGTGCCAGTACCATGGGAGTTGAGAGGGCAGATACGCAGTATTTT.

This chain uses TRBV7-9 with TRBJ2-2, with 14 positions matching TRBD2. This CDR3 region has 16 residues. Losses at the gene ends were 5 bases for V and 8 bases for J; bases not matched to a gene: 7. Germline CDR1 SEHNR, CDR2 FQNEAQ (reference sequence). The DNA for the CDR3 is TGTGCCAGCAGCCTCCCGGGACTAGCGGGAGTAGGGGAGCTGTTTTTT. It yields the protein CASSLPGLAGVGELFF.

This clonotype was seen many times. J is TRBJ2-1 and V is TRBV7-9, with 9 bases fitting TRBD1. V dropped 7 bases and J dropped 3; count of bases not matched to a gene: 7. This CDR3 comprises 15 residues. From germline, CDR1 is SEHNR and CDR2 FQNEAQ (reference sequence). CDR3 coding DNA: TGTGCCAGCACCCGAGACAGGGGGGACTACAATGAGCAGTTCTTC. Its translation: CASTRDRGDYNEQFF.

Ten or more counts support this clonotype. The chain has TRBV5-1 and TRBJ2-1, with 7 nucleotides matching TRBD1. The trim removed 3 bases at V and 6 bases at J, leaving 9 bases unmatched. The CDR3 runs 15 residues. Germline values: CDR1 SGHRS, CDR2 YFSETQ. The CDR3: CASSSTGSSSNEQFF. CDR3 nucleotides: TGCGCCAGCAGCTCGACAGGGTCTTCGAGCAATGAGCAGTTCTTC.

This chain connects TRBV6-1 to TRBJ1-1, with 8 bases matching TRBD1. Germline values: CDR1 MNHNS, CDR2 SASEGT. This CDR3 has 14 amino acids. V shed 4 bases and J 5 bases; nucleotides not matched to a gene: 6. The CDR3 sequence: CASSAGGAETEAFF. The CDR3 DNA follows: TGTGCCAGCAGTGCAGGGGGCGCAGAGACTGAAGCTTTCTTT.

This clonotype was observed at least ten times. V usage is TRBV27 and J usage is TRBJ1-4; possibly TRBD1 for D (6 bases). CDR1 MNHEY and CDR2 SMNVEV come from the germline V gene (reference sequence). V was shortened by 6 bases and J by 0 bases, with 11 bases between the two germline ends. This CDR3 comprises 15 residues. The DNA of the CDR3 is TGTGCCAGCAGAGGGGGGCATTCAACTAATGAAAAACTGTTTTTT. Translating gives CASRGGHSTNEKLFF.

This clonotype has at least ten counts. V usage is TRBV12-3 or TRBV12-4 and J usage is TRBJ1-1; D is ambiguous. V shed 5 bases and J shed 0 bases, with 7 bases lying between them. The CDR3 has 13 amino acids. The CDR3 bases are TGTGCCAGCAGTCGGACTATGAACACTGAAGCTTTCTTT. Its translation is CASSRTMNTEAFF.

At least ten counts were recorded for this clonotype. The V call is TRBV7-2, the J call TRBJ2-3; either TRBD1 or TRBD2 may supply D (5 bases each). Germline V CDR1 and CDR2: SGHTA, FQGNSA. The V and J ends lost 5 bases and 2 bases respectively, with 17 bases between them. The CDR3 extends over 16 amino acids. The CDR3 nucleotides are TGTGCCAGCAGCCTTCACTCCGGGGCGGCCACAGATACGCAGTATTTT. It encodes CASSLHSGAATDTQYF.

This clonotype has at least ten counts. This chain connects TRBV15 to TRBJ2-3, with a possible D match to TRBD1 (5 bases). This CDR3 has 15 amino acids. Per germline, CDR1 LNHNV and CDR2 YYDKDF (reference sequence). V dropped 0 bases and J dropped 6 bases, with 13 bases sitting between them. CDR3 sequence (DNA): TGTGCCACCAGCAGAGATCGGTTGGGGCGGGATACGCAGTATTTT. It translates to CATSRDRLGRDTQYF.